The next 2 T cell receptor beta chains were all read from a single sample in a study of vaccination effects on CD4 cells after COVID-19. Repertoires were generated with immunoSEQ multiplex PCR, while TCRdb's copy carries only in-frame clones and drops some. The sample includes around 47,000 clones, roughly 70% seen only once; the top ten take around a third. The antigens these receptors bind are not known. Antigen-specific CD4+ T cells were first expanded with viral peptide pools by the ViraFEST assay and only then sequenced. Following 10 days of culture, CD4+ T cells were isolated. SARS-CoV-2 infected the person between March and December 2020, as confirmed by PCR. This material consisted of CD4+ T cells from PBMCs cultured with a peptide pool, taken before COVID-19 vaccination. These receptors originate from a human donor who had a prior SARS-CoV-2 infection.

The chain couples TRBV18 to TRBJ1-1; TRBD1 matches at 11 bases. Germline lookup yields CDR1 KGHSH and CDR2 LQKENI. The CDR3 covers 15 residues. The trim removed 2 bases at V and 4 bases at J, leaving 3 bases unmatched. The DNA of the CDR3 is TGTGCCAGCTCACCAACCGGGACAGGGGGCACTGAAGCTTTCTTT. Translating it yields CASSPTGTGGTEAFF.

A few counts support this clone. V and J are TRBV5-4 and TRBJ2-1; either TRBD1 or TRBD2 may supply D (6 bases each). The CDR3 is made up of 17 amino acids. Trimming took 2 bases from V and 0 from J, leaving 15 bases between them. Germline V gives CDR1 SGHNT, CDR2 YYREEE (reference sequence). CDR3 nucleotides: TGTGCCAGCAGCTTTCTTGGCCGGGGGCTCTCCTACAATGAGCAGTTCTTC. Translation: CASSFLGRGLSYNEQFF.